Below are 20 T cell receptor beta chains sequenced from a single sample in a study of early T cells in non-severe SARS-CoV-2 infection. TCRdb re-called the 5' RACE reads with MiXCR, one entry per CDR3 protein. Found here are about 52,000 distinct CDR3 sequences, approximately 10% of them singletons; the top ten hold under 15%. Material for sequencing was whole blood. The receptors originated from an adult who was a healthcare worker with PCR-confirmed SARS-CoV-2 infection or an uninfected control (not recorded which).

This clonotype has a count of ten or more. The gene calls are TRBV29-1 and TRBJ2-2; 9 nucleotides match TRBD2. J gave up 5 bases and V 3 bases, and 1 base lay outside the gene matches. This CDR3 spans 13 amino acids. Looked up from germline, CDR1 is SQVTM and CDR2 is ANQGSEA. The CDR3 reads CSVEGLATGELFF. For the CDR3, the DNA is TGCAGCGTTGAGGGACTAGCTACCGGGGAGCTGTTTTTT.

This clonotype was picked up a small number of times. The genes are TRBV12-3 or TRBV12-4 and TRBJ1-1; D is ambiguous. The V and J ends lost 6 bases and 4 bases respectively, with 15 bases between them. The CDR3 contains 14 residues. The CDR3 loop reads CASRTHSSATEAFF. The DNA of the CDR3 is TGTGCCAGCAGGACACATAGCAGCGCCACTGAAGCTTTCTTT.

This clonotype was recorded a few times. The chain joins TRBV15 to TRBJ2-2; weak D call: TRBD2 (7 bases). Germline values: CDR1 LNHNV, CDR2 YYDKDF (reference sequence). This CDR3 region has 15 residues. V lost 5 bases and J 6 bases, leaving 16 bases between the germline ends. For the CDR3, the DNA is TGTGCCACCAGCCTCTACCCGGGGGGCGCCGGGGAGCTGTTTTTT. This codes for CATSLYPGGAGELFF.

V gene TRBV6-2 or TRBV6-3 combines with J gene TRBJ1-6; no clear D. CDR3 length equals 15 residues. V lost 2 bases and J lost 8, with 13 bases in between. The germline V gene encodes CDR1 MNHEY and CDR2 SVGEGT. The CDR3 DNA sequence: TGTGCCAGCAGTTACGCCGGACCGAGGGATTCACCCCTCCACTTT. Encoded protein: CASSYAGPRDSPLHF.

This clonotype was counted many times. The chain uses TRBV2 and TRBJ1-1, with TRBD1 matching 9 bases. After removal of 6 bases from V and 6 bases from J, the junction contained 8 bases not matched to a gene. Germline V gene data show CDR1 as SNHLY and CDR2 as FYNNEI. The length of the CDR3 is 14 residues. CDR3 protein: CASRGTGFRSEAFF. The CDR3 DNA follows: TGTGCCAGCAGGGGGACAGGGTTCCGGTCTGAAGCTTTCTTT.

A remark on this clonotype: This may be a read error: a much more frequent sequence differs by one nucleotide. The V and J genes are TRBV19 and TRBJ2-6; 11 positions agree with TRBD2. The junction had 1 base not matched to a gene; V was cut back by 4 bases and J by 2 bases. CDR3 length equals 16 residues. Germline CDR1 reads LNHDA; CDR2 reads SQIVND (reference sequence). This chain's CDR3 is CASSTTSGTGANVLTF. DNA for the CDR3: TGTGCCAGTAGTACGACTAGCGGGACTGGGGCCAACGTCCTGACTTTC.

The chain recombines TRBV28 with TRBJ2-5, with D possibly called TRBD1 or TRBD2 (6 bases each). CDR1 is MDHEN, CDR2 SYDVKM, per germline. The CDR3 is 16 residues long. V gave up 5 bases and J gave up 2 bases, with 18 bases separating them. As DNA, the CDR3 is TGTGCCAGCAGTATGAGGGGGGCAGGGCGGCAAGAGACCCAGTACTTC. This gives the protein CASSMRGAGRQETQYF.

A few counts support this clonotype. The chain combines TRBV28 with TRBJ1-4; tentative D call: TRBD1 (5 bases). CDR1 is MDHEN and CDR2 is SYDVKM in the germline V gene. The CDR3 runs 16 residues. V was cut by 6 bases and J by 4 bases, with 18 bases left in between. This CDR3 is CASSPRVGPLNEKLFF. CDR3 bases: TGTGCCAGCAGCCCCCGGGTGGGGCCGCTTAATGAAAAACTGTTTTTT. The entire variable domain, with the rest obtained from reference TRBV28 and TRBJ1-4, is as follows: DVKVTQSSRYLVKRTGEKVFLECVQDMDHENMFWYRQDPGLGLRLIYFSYDVKMKEKGDIPEGYSVSREKKERFSLILESASTNQTSMYLCASSPRVGPLNEKLFFGSGTQLSVL.

V usage is TRBV20-1 and J usage is TRBJ1-1; TRBD1 agrees at 8 bases. The junction had 8 bases not matched to a gene; V was cut back by 4 bases and J by 1 base. The CDR3 runs 15 residues. Germline CDR1 is DFQATT and CDR2 is SNEGSKA (reference sequence). The CDR3 DNA sequence: TGCAGTGCTACAATGACCGGGACAGGGAACACTGAAGCTTTCTTT. This encodes CSATMTGTGNTEAFF.

This clonotype has ten or more counts. This chain uses TRBV9 with TRBJ2-3; D not certain. CDR3 length equals 14 residues. The V end was cut by 4 bases, the J end by 2 bases, with 11 bases between. Looked up from germline, CDR1 is SGDLS and CDR2 is YYNGEE. The CDR3, as DNA: TGTGCCAGCAGCCAGGACCAGAACACAGATACGCAGTATTTT. Translating it yields CASSQDQNTDTQYF.

Note on this clonotype: A much larger clone is a single base away; this may be a read error. The chain uses TRBV27 and TRBJ2-7; D possibly matches TRBD1 or TRBD2 (5 bases each). V shed 8 bases and J shed 4 bases, with 15 bases lying between them. This CDR3 has 13 amino acids. Germline CDR1 MNHEY, CDR2 SMNVEV (reference sequence). CDR3 protein: CASGGHGGYEQYF. The CDR3 DNA reads TGTGCCAGCGGTGGACATGGGGGATACGAGCAGTACTTC.

This clonotype was seen repeatedly, ten times or more. V and J are TRBV4-3 and TRBJ2-2; D is uncertain. CDR1 and CDR2 from the germline V gene are LGHNA and YSLEER. V lost 1 base, J lost 4 bases, and 7 bases lay in between. CDR3 size: 14 residues. For the CDR3, the DNA is TGCGCCAGCAGCCAAGGGACCTCCACCGGGGAGCTGTTTTTT. Translating gives CASSQGTSTGELFF.

This clonotype occurred a few times. V gene TRBV2 combines with J gene TRBJ1-2; 8 positions match TRBD1. CDR1 is SNHLY and CDR2 is FYNNEI in the germline V gene. The trim removed 10 bases at V and 0 bases at J, leaving 10 bases unmatched. CDR3 length: 15 amino acids. CDR3 protein: CATSRGTGTNYGYTF. For the CDR3, the DNA is TGTGCCACCTCGAGGGGGACAGGCACTAACTATGGCTACACCTTC.

This clonotype was picked up a small number of times. The chain employs TRBV4-3 and TRBJ2-7, with D uncertain. The CDR3 sequence is 15 residues long. V was shortened by 3 bases and J by 3 bases, with 15 bases between the two germline ends. The germline V gene has CDR1 LGHNA and CDR2 YSLEER. This chain's CDR3 is CASSQRNPRVYEQYF. As DNA, the CDR3 is TGCGCCAGCAGCCAGCGGAACCCCCGTGTCTACGAGCAGTACTTC.

In nucleotides, the CDR3 is TGTGCCAGCAGCTCTGGGACCGGACTCCAACCCCAGCATTTT. It translates to CASSSGTGLQPQHF. The chain combines TRBV7-2 with TRBJ1-5; TRBD1 is a possible D gene (5 bases). This CDR3 is built from 14 residues. The germline V gene encodes CDR1 SGHTA and CDR2 FQGNSA. Trimming pared 4 bases from V and 10 bases from J, leaving 17 bases between. The full variable domain, in which reference TRBV7-2 and TRBJ1-5 provide the parts outside the CDR3, is GAGVSQSPSNKVTEKGKDVELRCDPISGHTALYWYRQSLGQGLEFLIYFQGNSAPDKSGLPSDRFSAERTGGSVSTLTIQRTQQEDSAVYLCASSSGTGLQPQHFGDGTRLSIL.

The V and J genes are TRBV5-1 and TRBJ2-3; unclear D gene. The ends were cut back, 0 bases at V and 6 bases at J, with 8 bases in the middle. The CDR3 is made up of 13 amino acids. Germline assignment: CDR1 SGHRS and CDR2 YFSETQ. CDR3 in DNA: TGCGCCAGCAGCTTGGTGACCCTGGATACGCAGTATTTT. Protein product: CASSLVTLDTQYF.

This chain connects TRBV29-1 to TRBJ2-1; 9 bases are a match to TRBD2. Germline-derived CDR1 and CDR2 are SQVTM and ANQGSEA. The CDR3 is 14 residues long. Trimming took 4 bases from V and 5 from J; bases not matched to a gene: 6. The CDR3 protein is CSVASGGSDNEQFF. CDR3 DNA sequence: TGCAGCGTTGCGAGCGGGGGGTCCGACAATGAGCAGTTCTTC.

The V gene is TRBV7-6, the J gene TRBJ2-1; tentatively, D is TRBD2 (6 bases). CDR1 is SGHVS and CDR2 is FNYEAQ in the germline V gene. V was clipped by 7 bases and J by 10 bases, with 26 bases between them. The CDR3 sequence is 16 residues long. The CDR3 loop is CASTPVTGTHNGEQFF. CDR3 DNA sequence: TGTGCCAGCACACCCGTCACCGGGACTCACAACGGGGAGCAGTTCTTC.

This clonotype has a count of ten or more. This chain links TRBV6-2 or TRBV6-3 with TRBJ1-5; weak D call: TRBD1 (5 bases). The germline V gene encodes CDR1 MNHEY and CDR2 SVGEGT. The CDR3 is 16 amino acids. Trimming took off 7 bases at V and 1 base at J, with 17 bases between the two ends. The CDR3 region has the DNA TGTGCCAGCACCTCCCGGGGGAAAGGGAGCAATCAGCCCCAGCATTTT. Translating it yields CASTSRGKGSNQPQHF.

V gene TRBV6-2 or TRBV6-3 combines with J gene TRBJ2-7, with 9 bases identical to TRBD2. The germline V gene encodes CDR1 MNHEY and CDR2 SVGEGT. Losses at the gene ends were 6 bases for V and 1 base for J; bases not matched to a gene: 7. The CDR3 extends over 15 amino acids. The CDR3: CASRTGTSLSYEQYF. CDR3 in DNA: TGTGCCAGCAGAACCGGGACTAGCTTATCCTACGAGCAGTACTTC.